The present T cell receptor beta chain was sequenced within a study of blood T cell repertoires in COVID-19 (dated by TCRdb to 2018 to 2021). General notes on the study: Samples covering the acute and convalescent phases of COVID-19 were provided by collaborators in the United States, Italy and Spain. The material from the prospective study consisted of cDNA or gDNA derived from T cells, B-cell-depleted T cells, or PBMCs. Deeply sampled blood TCRbeta repertoires from subjects exposed to, actively infected with, or recovered from COVID-19 were included in the dataset. A freely available public database, intended as a resource for researchers studying the immune response to SARS-CoV-2, is where the repertoires were released. The samples were drawn from two sources: the first 160 participants of the ongoing ImmuneRACE study, and 1,254 subjects contributed by 6 global collaborators. The sample metadata nearly always contained a de-identified subject ID, COVID-19 status, age in years and sex. Where HLA class I and class II types were available, the types were taken from metadata supplied by the sample provider, not from assay-based typing.

Points the paper makes about the study in general: How much clinical and demographic metadata was included differed by source and by participant, and the metadata was provided uncurated.

TCRbeta CDR3 regions were amplified from genomic DNA using the immunoSEQ Assay, a bias-controlled multiplex PCR. As for how the authors treated the data: The number of nucleated cells in each sample was estimated from the amplification of reference gene primers within the assay. To quantify the absolute abundance of each unique TCRbeta CDR3 rearrangement, sequence reads were collapsed and filtered. For each sample, productive Simpson clonality was calculated as the square root of Simpson's diversity index over productive rearrangements. Not all clones reach the TCRdb copy of this immuneACCESS table, which keeps in-frame sequences only. Checked studies attribute under half of the gap to unresolved V genes and leave the rest unexplained. D and trimming were read from the DNA, whereas the V and J calls and clone size are those reported in that table. This sample has about 260,000 clones in its table, and about 89% of those were observed once. The biggest ten clones account for approximately 1.4% of the sample.

A second Seattle source provided samples from volunteer blood donors who had recovered from COVID-19. Each collaborating institution followed its own protocols to collect whole blood in K2EDTA tubes. Collaborator samples were shipped for TCRbeta analysis as frozen whole blood, isolated PBMCs, or DNA extracted from either sample type. V is trimmed back by 6 bases and J by 1 base, and the junction contains 3 bases that no gene match accounts for. The CDR3 runs 14 amino acids, cysteine and phenylalanine included. Only CDR3 DNA remains: 42 bases, in frame from the first base. According to the germline V gene, CDR1 reads MNHEY and CDR2 reads SVGAGI. This clone was found a few times. The antigen it recognizes is unknown. No qualities accompany the bases; no much larger clone lies one base away.

The sample comprised peripheral blood. The sequence links TRBV6-5 to TRBJ1-1, and 9 junctional nucleotides match TRBD1. The TCR was taken from a woman in her thirties or forties who had recovered from COVID-19. The DNA sequence is given as TGTGCCAGCAGACCACAGGGGGCGAACACTGAAGCTTTCTTT. Protein translation: CASRPQGANTEAFF.